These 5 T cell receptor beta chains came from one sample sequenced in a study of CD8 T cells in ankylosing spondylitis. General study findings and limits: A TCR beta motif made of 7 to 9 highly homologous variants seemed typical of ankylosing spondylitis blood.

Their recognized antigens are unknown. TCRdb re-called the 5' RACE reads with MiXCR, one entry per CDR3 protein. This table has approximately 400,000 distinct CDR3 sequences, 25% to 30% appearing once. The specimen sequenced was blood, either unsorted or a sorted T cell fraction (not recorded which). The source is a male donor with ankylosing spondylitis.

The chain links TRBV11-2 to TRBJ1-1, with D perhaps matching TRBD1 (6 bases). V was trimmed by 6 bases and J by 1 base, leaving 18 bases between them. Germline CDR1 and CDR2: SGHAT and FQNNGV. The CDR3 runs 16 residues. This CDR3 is CASSPGAGRENTEAFF. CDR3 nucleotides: TGTGCCAGCAGTCCGGGGGCAGGAAGAGAGAACACTGAAGCTTTCTTT.

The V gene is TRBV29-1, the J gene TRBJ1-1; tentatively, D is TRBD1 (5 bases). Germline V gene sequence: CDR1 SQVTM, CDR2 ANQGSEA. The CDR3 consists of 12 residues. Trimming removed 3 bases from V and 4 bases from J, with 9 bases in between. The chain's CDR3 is CSVEVGTTEAFF. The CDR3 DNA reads TGCAGCGTTGAGGTAGGGACCACTGAAGCTTTCTTT.

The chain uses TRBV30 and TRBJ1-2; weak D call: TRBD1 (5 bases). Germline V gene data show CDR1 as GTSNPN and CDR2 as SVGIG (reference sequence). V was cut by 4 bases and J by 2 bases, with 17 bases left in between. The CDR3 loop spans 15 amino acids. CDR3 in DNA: TGTGCCTGGACCCCAACCGGGACTCACAACTATGGCTACACCTTC. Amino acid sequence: CAWTPTGTHNYGYTF.

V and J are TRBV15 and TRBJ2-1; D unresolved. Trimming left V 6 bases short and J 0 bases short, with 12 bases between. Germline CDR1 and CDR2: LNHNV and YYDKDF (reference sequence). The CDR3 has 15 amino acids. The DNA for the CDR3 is TGTGCCACCAGTCCAGGCCCGAGCTCCTACAATGAGCAGTTCTTC. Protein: CATSPGPSSYNEQFF.

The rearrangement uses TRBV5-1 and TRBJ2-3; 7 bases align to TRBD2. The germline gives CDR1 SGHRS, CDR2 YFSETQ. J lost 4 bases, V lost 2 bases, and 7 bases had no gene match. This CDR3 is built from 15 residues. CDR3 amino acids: CASSLLASRADTQYF. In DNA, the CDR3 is TGCGCCAGCAGCTTACTAGCGTCACGGGCAGATACGCAGTATTTT.